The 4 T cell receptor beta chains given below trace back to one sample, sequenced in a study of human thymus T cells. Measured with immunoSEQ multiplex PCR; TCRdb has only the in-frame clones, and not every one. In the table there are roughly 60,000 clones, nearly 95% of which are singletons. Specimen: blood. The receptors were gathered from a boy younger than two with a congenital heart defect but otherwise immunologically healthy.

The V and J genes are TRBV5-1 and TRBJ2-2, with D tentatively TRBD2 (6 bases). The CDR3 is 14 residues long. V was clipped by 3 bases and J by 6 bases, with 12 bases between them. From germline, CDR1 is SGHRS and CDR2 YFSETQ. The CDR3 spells CASSWGSGSGELFF. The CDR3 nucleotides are TGCGCCAGCAGCTGGGGAAGCGGGTCCGGGGAGCTGTTTTTT. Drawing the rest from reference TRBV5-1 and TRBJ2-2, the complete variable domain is KAGVTQTPRYLIKTRGQQVTLSCSPISGHRSVSWYQQTPGQGLQFLFEYFSETQRNKGNFPGRFSGRQFSNSRSEMNVSTLELGDSALYLCASSWGSGSGELFFGEGSRLTVL.

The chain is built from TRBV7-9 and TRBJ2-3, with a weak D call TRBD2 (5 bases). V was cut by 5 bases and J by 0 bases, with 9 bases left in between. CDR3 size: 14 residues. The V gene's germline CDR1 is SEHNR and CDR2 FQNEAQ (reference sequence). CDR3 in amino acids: CASSHERSTDTQYF. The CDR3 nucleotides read TGTGCCAGCAGCCACGAGCGGAGCACAGATACGCAGTATTTT.

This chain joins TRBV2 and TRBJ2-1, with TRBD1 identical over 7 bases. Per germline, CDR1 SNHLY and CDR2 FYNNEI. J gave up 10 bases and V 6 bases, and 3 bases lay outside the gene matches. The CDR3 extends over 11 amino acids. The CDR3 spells CASRLGQEQFF. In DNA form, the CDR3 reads TGTGCCAGCAGGTTGGGACAGGAGCAGTTCTTC.

CDR3 residues: CASSPDRENYGYTF. CDR3 nucleotides: TGTGCCAGCAGTCCCGACAGAGAAAACTATGGCTACACCTTC. This chain connects TRBV21-1 to TRBJ1-2; TRBD1, the table's D call, was not compared with the DNA. TRBV21-1 is tagged as a pseudogene. The CDR3 totals 14 residues.